These 23 T cell receptor beta chains originate from one sample sequenced in a study of neurological immune-mediated disorders. As to time point: longitudinal time-point 3. TCRdb analysed the 5' RACE reads with MiXCR anew, one entry per CDR3 protein. The sample comprises more than 50,000 distinct CDR3 sequences, roughly 8.8% of which are singletons, and under 2.5% rests with the top ten. The sample comprised PBMCs. The receptors derive from a woman aged 40 to 49 in good health.

The sample holds a few counts of this clonotype. The gene calls are TRBV12-3 or TRBV12-4 and TRBJ2-3; 8 nucleotides match TRBD2. J was trimmed by 2 bases and V by 7 bases; bases with no gene match: 14. The CDR3 runs 17 residues. This CDR3 reads CASTLFLTSDITDTQYF. Written as DNA, the CDR3 is TGTGCCAGCACCCTTTTCCTGACTAGCGACATCACAGATACGCAGTATTTT.

This clonotype was detected ten times or more. The genes are TRBV27 and TRBJ2-7; D is ambiguous. The CDR3 consists of 13 residues. Trimming shortened V by 3 bases and J by 0 bases, and 6 bases separated the two germline ends. Germline lookup yields CDR1 MNHEY and CDR2 SMNVEV (reference sequence). CDR3 DNA: TGTGCCAGCAGTTTGGACGTCTCCTACGAGCAGTACTTC. Translating gives CASSLDVSYEQYF.

This clonotype was seen repeatedly, ten times or more. This chain uses TRBV5-6 with TRBJ2-5, with TRBD2 matching over 9 bases. The CDR3 has 17 residues. The V segment lost 4 bases and the J segment 6 bases; nucleotides outside the gene matches: 16. Germline V CDR1 and CDR2: SGHDT, YYEEEE. CDR3 bases: TGTGCCAGCAGCCCCCTGAGTGGCGCGGGGGGGCCTAAGACCCAGTACTTC. Amino acid sequence: CASSPLSGAGGPKTQYF.

Worth noting for this clonotype: Just one base apart from a much larger clone, this may be a read error. The rearrangement uses TRBV5-1 and TRBJ1-6; 7 bases match TRBD1. The length of the CDR3 is 16 residues. CDR1 is SGHRS, CDR2 YFSETQ, per germline. CDR3 in DNA: TGCGCCAGCAGCTTGACCCGACAGGGCCTTAATTCAACCCTCCACTTT. This encodes CASSLTRQGLNSTLHF.

Many counts were recorded for this clonotype. The genes are TRBV29-1 and TRBJ1-1; D gene ambiguous. Trimming removed 6 bases at V and 5 bases at J, with 16 bases between. CDR1 and CDR2 (germline): SQVTM, ANQGSEA. The CDR3 is 13 amino acids. CDR3 nucleotides: TGCAGCGTGCAGACCCCTAGAGGGACTGAAGCTTTCTTT. Its protein product is CSVQTPRGTEAFF.

This clonotype was detected many times. The chain uses TRBV5-1 and TRBJ2-7, with TRBD1 as a possible D gene (5 bases). CDR1 and CDR2 (germline): SGHRS, YFSETQ. Trimming pared 0 bases from V and 11 bases from J, leaving 12 bases between. CDR3 length equals 12 residues. The CDR3: CASSLADSSEYF. CDR3 nucleotides: TGCGCCAGCAGCTTGGCCGACAGTTCAGAGTACTTC.

The sample holds many counts of this clonotype. For the CDR3, the DNA is TGTGCCAGCAGCCAAGTAGGGACTAGCGCAAACATTCAGTACTTC. Residues: CASSQVGTSANIQYF. This rearrangement joins TRBV3-1 to TRBJ2-4, with 10 bases matching TRBD2. CDR1 is LGHDT, CDR2 YNNKEL, per germline (reference sequence). This CDR3 is 15 amino acids long. V was clipped by 1 base and J by 6 bases; unmatched bases: 3.

This clonotype came up many times. The rearrangement uses TRBV20-1 and TRBJ2-7, with 9 bases that match TRBD2. The germline gives CDR1 DFQATT, CDR2 SNEGSKA (reference sequence). The CDR3 has 19 residues. Trimming at V came to 1 base and at J to 5 bases, leaving 21 bases not matched to a gene. The DNA for the CDR3 is TGCAGTGCTAGAGGACTAGCGGAGGAAAGGCCGGGACTGATTGACGAGCAGTACTTC. Translated, it gives CSARGLAEERPGLIDEQYF.

This clonotype turned up a few times. This chain connects TRBV10-3 to TRBJ2-1, with TRBD2 as a possible D gene (5 bases). The CDR3 covers 14 residues. Germline CDR1 ENHRY, CDR2 SYGVKD. V was cut by 0 bases and J by 10 bases, with 13 bases left in between. DNA for the CDR3: TGTGCCATCAGTGAGTCGGTCGGGGTTAGGGAGCAGTTCTTC. Translating it yields CAISESVGVREQFF.

At least ten counts were recorded for this clonotype. The chain has TRBV5-6 and TRBJ1-1, with no clear D. V was cut by 2 bases and J by 0 bases, with 14 bases left in between. The length of the CDR3 is 16 residues. The V gene's germline CDR1 is SGHDT and CDR2 YYEEEE. The CDR3 coding sequence is TGTGCCAGCAGCTTTTACAGCCGGCTTCTGAACACTGAAGCTTTCTTT. Protein product: CASSFYSRLLNTEAFF.

This clonotype was counted ten times or more. The rearrangement links TRBV4-3 to TRBJ2-2; D unclear. Germline lookup yields CDR1 LGHNA and CDR2 YSLEER. Trimming took 0 bases from V and 4 from J, leaving 15 bases between them. The CDR3 extends over 17 amino acids. The CDR3 DNA sequence: TGCGCCAGCAGCCAAGATACAGTAGAGTGGTTCACCGGGGAGCTGTTTTTT. Translation: CASSQDTVEWFTGELFF.

This clonotype was seen ten or more times. The gene calls are TRBV20-1 and TRBJ2-7; 7 bases match TRBD2. This CDR3 region has 12 residues. Germline CDR1 is DFQATT and CDR2 is SNEGSKA (reference sequence). The trim removed 6 bases at V and 3 bases at J, leaving 5 bases unmatched. The CDR3 reads CSARGTNYEQYF. The CDR3 DNA sequence: TGCAGTGCGCGCGGGACTAACTACGAGCAGTACTTC.

This clonotype showed up many times. The CDR3 coding sequence is TGCAGCGCCGAAGAGGGTTTCAATCAGCCCCAGCATTTT. This gives the protein CSAEEGFNQPQHF. The rearrangement links TRBV29-1 to TRBJ1-5; no clear D gene. Germline loops: CDR1 SQVTM, CDR2 ANQGSEA. The CDR3 spans 13 residues. Between the trimmed V and J ends, which lost 7 bases and 3 bases, there was a span of 13 bases.

This clonotype was counted at least ten times. The J gene is TRBJ1-3, the V gene TRBV5-6; TRBD1 is a possible D gene (6 bases). Trimming shortened V by 0 bases and J by 3 bases, and 13 bases separated the two germline ends. Germline V lookup: CDR1 SGHDT, CDR2 YYEEEE. CDR3 length equals 16 residues. CDR3 DNA: TGTGCCAGCAGCTTGGCCGCGGGGGCCAGTGGAAACACCATATATTTT. It specifies CASSLAAGASGNTIYF.

This clonotype appeared a few times. The rearrangement joins TRBV3-1 to TRBJ2-7, with D perhaps assigned TRBD1 or TRBD2 (5 bases each). Germline V gene lookup returns CDR1 LGHDT and CDR2 YNNKEL (reference sequence). The CDR3 consists of 13 residues. V was cut by 2 bases and J by 2 bases, with 7 bases left in between. CDR3 in DNA: TGTGCCAGCAGCCAACGGGGCGCCTACGAGCAGTACTTC. Translating it yields CASSQRGAYEQYF.

In its sample, this clonotype was seen many times. The chain is built from TRBV14 and TRBJ1-4; D perhaps matches TRBD1 (5 bases). The length of the CDR3 is 15 residues. Trimming stripped 2 bases from V and 4 bases from J, with 11 bases between. Looked up from germline, CDR1 is SGHDN and CDR2 is FVKESK. CDR3: CASSQPGGVNEKLFF. The DNA of the CDR3 is TGTGCCAGCAGCCAACCGGGAGGGGTTAATGAAAAACTGTTTTTT. Full variable domain (remainder filled in from reference TRBV14 and TRBJ1-4): EAGVTQFPSHSVIEKGQTVTLRCDPISGHDNLYWYRRVMGKEIKFLLHFVKESKQDESGMPNNRFLAERTGGTYSTLKVQPAELEDSGVYFCASSQPGGVNEKLFFGSGTQLSVL.

This clonotype was recorded at least ten times. The gene calls are TRBV7-2 and TRBJ1-1, with TRBD1 matching 7 bases. The CDR3 sequence is 15 residues long. V gave up 1 base and J gave up 3 bases; unmatched junction bases: 5. The germline CDR1 and CDR2 sequences are SGHTA and FQGNSA. The CDR3 nucleotides are TGTGCCAGCAGCTTAGTTGGGACAGCTGACACTGAAGCTTTCTTT. This translates into CASSLVGTADTEAFF.

V and J are TRBV7-2 and TRBJ2-7; 15 bases agree with TRBD2. In germline, CDR1 is SGHTA, CDR2 FQGNSA. The CDR3 totals 20 residues. J was trimmed by 0 bases and V by 2 bases; bases with no gene match: 11. The CDR3 spells CASSLYGGTSGRPSSYEQYF. The CDR3 DNA follows: TGTGCCAGCAGCTTATACGGAGGGACTAGCGGGAGGCCATCCTCCTACGAGCAGTACTTC.

This clonotype was detected ten times or more. The chain employs TRBV7-2 and TRBJ1-3, with 7 bases aligning to TRBD1. Trimming took 4 bases from V and 4 from J; bases not matched to a gene: 4. CDR1 and CDR2 (germline): SGHTA, FQGNSA. The CDR3 extends over 14 amino acids. The CDR3: CASSSGTVGNTIYF. In DNA, the CDR3 is TGTGCCAGCAGCTCCGGGACAGTGGGAAACACCATATATTTT.

This clonotype was detected many times. V and J are TRBV20-1 and TRBJ2-3; D remains unclear. V dropped 6 bases and J dropped 0 bases, with 13 bases sitting between them. This CDR3 comprises 14 residues. Looked up from germline, CDR1 is DFQATT and CDR2 is SNEGSKA (reference sequence). In DNA, the CDR3 is TGCAGTGCCGAGGACGCTTCTAGCACAGATACGCAGTATTTT. Translating it yields CSAEDASSTDTQYF.

This clonotype occurred many times. As DNA, the CDR3 is TGCGCCAGCAGCCCACAGGGGGACACCGGGGAGCTGTTTTTT. Protein sequence: CASSPQGDTGELFF. The chain recombines TRBV4-3 with TRBJ2-2; 8 bases fit TRBD1. The CDR3 totals 14 residues. Germline trimming cut 4 bases from V and 3 bases from J; bases unmatched to any gene: 1. Germline loops: CDR1 LGHNA, CDR2 YSLEER.

The chain combines TRBV12-3 or TRBV12-4 with TRBJ1-1; no definite D call. The CDR3 is 16 amino acids. Trimming cost V 6 bases and J 5 bases, with 22 bases left between them. The DNA of the CDR3 is TGTGCCAGCAGCCCGGATGGGTGGTACGTGGGGACTGAAGCTTTCTTT. It is translated as CASSPDGWYVGTEAFF.

This clonotype was recorded at least ten times. The chain employs TRBV29-1 and TRBJ2-7; no definite D call. CDR1 and CDR2 (germline): SQVTM, ANQGSEA. The ends were cut back, 6 bases at V and 7 bases at J, with 10 bases in the middle. This CDR3 has 10 residues. The CDR3: CSVQIREQYF. Written as DNA, the CDR3 is TGCAGCGTCCAGATTAGAGAGCAGTACTTC.